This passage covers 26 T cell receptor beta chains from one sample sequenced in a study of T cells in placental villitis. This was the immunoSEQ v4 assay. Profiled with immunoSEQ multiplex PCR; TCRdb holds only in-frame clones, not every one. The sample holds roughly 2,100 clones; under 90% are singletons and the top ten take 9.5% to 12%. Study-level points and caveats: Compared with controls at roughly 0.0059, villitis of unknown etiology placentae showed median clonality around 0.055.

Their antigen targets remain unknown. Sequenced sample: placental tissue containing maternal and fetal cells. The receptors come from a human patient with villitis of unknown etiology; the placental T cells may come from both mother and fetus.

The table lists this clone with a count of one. CDR3 protein: CASSQRASQETQYF. CDR3 sequence (DNA): TGTGCCAGCAGCCAAAGGGCTAGCCAAGAGACCCAGTACTTC. This chain links TRBV3-1 (or the pseudogene TRBV3-2) with TRBJ2-5; D uncertain. V lost 2 bases to trimming and J lost 1 base, with 8 bases between them. CDR1 and CDR2 from the germline V gene are LGHDT and YNNKEL (reference sequence). The CDR3 is 14 amino acids.

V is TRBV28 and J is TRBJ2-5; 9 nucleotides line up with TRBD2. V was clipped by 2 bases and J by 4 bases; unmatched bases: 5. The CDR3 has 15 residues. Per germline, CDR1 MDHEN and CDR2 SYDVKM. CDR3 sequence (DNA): TGTGCCAGCAGTTTAGGCGGGAGGGGGCGAGAGACCCAGTACTTC. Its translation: CASSLGGRGRETQYF.

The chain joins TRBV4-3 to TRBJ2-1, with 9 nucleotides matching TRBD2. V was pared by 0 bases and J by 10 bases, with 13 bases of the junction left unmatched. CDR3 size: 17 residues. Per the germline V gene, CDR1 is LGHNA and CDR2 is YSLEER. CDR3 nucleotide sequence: TGCGCCAGCAGCCAAGAATGGGCTAGCGGGAAGTTTCGCGAGCAGTTCTTC. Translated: CASSQEWASGKFREQFF.

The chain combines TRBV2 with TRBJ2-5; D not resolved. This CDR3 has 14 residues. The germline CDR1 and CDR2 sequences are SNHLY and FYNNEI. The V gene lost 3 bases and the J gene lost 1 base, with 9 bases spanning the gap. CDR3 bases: TGTGCCAGCAGTGACCACGGATTCCAAGAGACCCAGTACTTC. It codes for CASSDHGFQETQYF.

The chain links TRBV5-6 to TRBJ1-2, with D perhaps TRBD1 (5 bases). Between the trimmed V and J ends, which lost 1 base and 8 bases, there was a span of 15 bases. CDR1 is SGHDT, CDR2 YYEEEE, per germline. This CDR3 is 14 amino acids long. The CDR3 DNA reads TGTGCCAGCAGCTTGAACCGGGGCGACGGCGGCTACACCTTC. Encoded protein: CASSLNRGDGGYTF.

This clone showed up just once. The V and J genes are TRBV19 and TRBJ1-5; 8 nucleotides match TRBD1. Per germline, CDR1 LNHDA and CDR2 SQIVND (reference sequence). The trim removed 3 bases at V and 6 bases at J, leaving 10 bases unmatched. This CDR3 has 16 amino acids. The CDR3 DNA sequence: TGTGCCAGTAGTATCTGGGGACAGGTGGTTAGTCAGCCCCAGCATTTT. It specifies CASSIWGQVVSQPQHF.

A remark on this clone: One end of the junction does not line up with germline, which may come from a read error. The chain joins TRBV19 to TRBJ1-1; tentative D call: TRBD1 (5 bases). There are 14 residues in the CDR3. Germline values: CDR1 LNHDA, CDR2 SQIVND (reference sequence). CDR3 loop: CASSITTANIEAFF. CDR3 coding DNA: TGTGCCAGTAGTATAACGACAGCGAACATTGAAGCTTTCTTT. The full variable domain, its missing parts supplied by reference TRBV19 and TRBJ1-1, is DGGITQSPKYLFRKEGQNVTLSCEQNLNHDAMYWYRQDPGQGLRLIYYSQIVNDFQKGDIAEGYSVSREKKESFPLTVTSAQKNPTAFYLCASSITTANIEAFFGQGTRLTVV.

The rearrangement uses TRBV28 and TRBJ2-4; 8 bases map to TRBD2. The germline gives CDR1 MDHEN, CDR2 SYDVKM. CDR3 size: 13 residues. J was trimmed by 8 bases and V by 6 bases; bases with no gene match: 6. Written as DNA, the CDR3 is TGTGCCAGCAGGAGCGGGAGTAGTGACATTCAGTACTTC. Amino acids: CASRSGSSDIQYF.

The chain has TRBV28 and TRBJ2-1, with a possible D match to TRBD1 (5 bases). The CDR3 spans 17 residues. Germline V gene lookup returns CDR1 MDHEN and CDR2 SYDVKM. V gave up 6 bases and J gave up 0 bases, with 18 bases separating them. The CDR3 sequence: CASSIPQGTSSYNEQFF. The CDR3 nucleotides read TGTGCCAGCAGCATCCCCCAGGGCACCAGCTCCTACAATGAGCAGTTCTTC.

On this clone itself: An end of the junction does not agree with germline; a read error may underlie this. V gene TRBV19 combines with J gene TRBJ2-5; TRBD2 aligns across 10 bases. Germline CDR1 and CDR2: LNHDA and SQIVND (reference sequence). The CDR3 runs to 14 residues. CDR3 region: CATNTGTSVETQYF. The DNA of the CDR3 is TGTGCCACTAACACCGGGACTAGCGTAGAGACCCAATACTTC. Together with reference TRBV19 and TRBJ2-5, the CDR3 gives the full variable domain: DGGITQSPKYLFRKEGQNVTLSCEQNLNHDAMYWYRQDPGQGLRLIYYSQIVNDFQKGDIAEGYSVSREKKESFPLTVTSAQKNPTAFYLCATNTGTSVETQYFGPGTRLLVL.

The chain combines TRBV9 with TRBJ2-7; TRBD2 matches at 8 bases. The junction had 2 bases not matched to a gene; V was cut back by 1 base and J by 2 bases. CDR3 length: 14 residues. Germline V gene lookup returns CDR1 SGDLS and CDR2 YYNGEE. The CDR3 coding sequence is TGTGCCAGCAGCGTAACGGGAGGGCCCTACGAGCAGTACTTC. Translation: CASSVTGGPYEQYF. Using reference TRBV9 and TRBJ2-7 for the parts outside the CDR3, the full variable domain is DSGVTQTPKHLITATGQRVTLRCSPRSGDLSVYWYQQSLDQGLQFLIQYYNGEERAKGNILERFSAQQFPDLHSELNLSSLELGDSALYFCASSVTGGPYEQYFGPGTRLTVT.

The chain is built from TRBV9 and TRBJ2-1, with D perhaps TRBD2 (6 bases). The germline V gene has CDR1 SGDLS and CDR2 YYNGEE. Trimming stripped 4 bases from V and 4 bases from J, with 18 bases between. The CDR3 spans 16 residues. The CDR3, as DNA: TGTGCCAGCAGCCCCCAGGAGGGACTCCCATACAATGAGCAGTTCTTC. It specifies CASSPQEGLPYNEQFF. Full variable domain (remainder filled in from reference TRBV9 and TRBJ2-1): DSGVTQTPKHLITATGQRVTLRCSPRSGDLSVYWYQQSLDQGLQFLIQYYNGEERAKGNILERFSAQQFPDLHSELNLSSLELGDSALYFCASSPQEGLPYNEQFFGPGTRLTVL.

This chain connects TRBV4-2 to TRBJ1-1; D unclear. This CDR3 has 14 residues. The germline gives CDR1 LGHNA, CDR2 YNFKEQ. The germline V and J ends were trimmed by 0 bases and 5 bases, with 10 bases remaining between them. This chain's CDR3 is CASSQEGRGTEAFF. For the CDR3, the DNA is TGTGCCAGCAGCCAAGAGGGGAGAGGGACTGAAGCTTTCTTT.

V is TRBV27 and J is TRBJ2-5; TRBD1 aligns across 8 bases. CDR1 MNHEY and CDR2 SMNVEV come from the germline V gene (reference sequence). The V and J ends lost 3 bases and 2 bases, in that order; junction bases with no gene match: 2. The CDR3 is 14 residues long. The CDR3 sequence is CASSLNRGQETQYF. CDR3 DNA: TGTGCCAGCAGTTTGAACAGGGGGCAAGAGACCCAGTACTTC.

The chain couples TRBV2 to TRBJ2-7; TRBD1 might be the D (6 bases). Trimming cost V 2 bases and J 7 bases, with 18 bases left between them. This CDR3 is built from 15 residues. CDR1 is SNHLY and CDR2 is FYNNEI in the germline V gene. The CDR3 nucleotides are TGTGCCAGCAGTGAAATGCTGGGGGCGACGCGAGAGCAGTACTTC. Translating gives CASSEMLGATREQYF.

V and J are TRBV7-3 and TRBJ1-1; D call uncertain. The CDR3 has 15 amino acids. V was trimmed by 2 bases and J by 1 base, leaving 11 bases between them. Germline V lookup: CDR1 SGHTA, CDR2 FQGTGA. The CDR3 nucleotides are TGTGCCAGCAGCTTAGGGTTGGGGAGGAACACTGAAGCTTTCTTT. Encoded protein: CASSLGLGRNTEAFF.

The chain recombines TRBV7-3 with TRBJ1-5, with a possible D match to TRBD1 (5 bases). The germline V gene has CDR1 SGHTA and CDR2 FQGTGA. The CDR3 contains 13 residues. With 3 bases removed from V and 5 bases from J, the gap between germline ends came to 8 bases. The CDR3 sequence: CASSLGPDQPQHF. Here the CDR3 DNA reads TGTGCCAGCAGCTTGGGGCCTGATCAGCCCCAGCATTTT.

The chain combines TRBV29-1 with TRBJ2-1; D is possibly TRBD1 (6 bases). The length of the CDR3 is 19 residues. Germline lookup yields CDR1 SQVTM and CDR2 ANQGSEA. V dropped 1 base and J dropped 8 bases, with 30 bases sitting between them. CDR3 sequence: CSVEGHFGRDTSNGYEQFF. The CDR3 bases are TGCAGCGTTGAAGGACACTTCGGCCGGGACACCTCCAACGGGTATGAGCAGTTCTTC.

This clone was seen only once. The CDR3 DNA follows: TGTGCCAGCAGCGGGGACAGCCAGAATGAAAAACTGTTTTTT. Residues: CASSGDSQNEKLFF. This chain links TRBV5-5 with TRBJ1-4, with 7 nucleotides matching TRBD1. Germline lookup yields CDR1 SGHKS and CDR2 YYEKEE (reference sequence). CDR3 length equals 14 residues. Germline trimming cut 4 bases from V and 5 bases from J; bases unmatched to any gene: 5.

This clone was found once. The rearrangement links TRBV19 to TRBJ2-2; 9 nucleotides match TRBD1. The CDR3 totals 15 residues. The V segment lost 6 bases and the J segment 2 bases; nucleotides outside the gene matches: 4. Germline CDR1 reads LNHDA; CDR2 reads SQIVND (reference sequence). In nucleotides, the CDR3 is TGTGCCAGTAGGACAGGGGGACCCAACACCGGGGAGCTGTTTTTT. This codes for CASRTGGPNTGELFF.

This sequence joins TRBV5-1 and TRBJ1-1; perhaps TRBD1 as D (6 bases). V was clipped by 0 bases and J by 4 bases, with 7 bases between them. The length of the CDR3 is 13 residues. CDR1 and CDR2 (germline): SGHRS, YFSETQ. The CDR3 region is CASSLEGGTEAFF. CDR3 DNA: TGCGCCAGCAGCTTGGAAGGGGGCACTGAAGCTTTCTTT.

The CDR3 protein is CASSMGGNIQYF. The CDR3 nucleotides read TGTGCCAGTAGTATGGGAGGGAACATTCAGTACTTC. The chain uses TRBV19 and TRBJ2-4; TRBD2 aligns across 7 bases. The ends lost 3 bases at V and 7 bases at J; junction bases unmatched: 0. CDR1 LNHDA and CDR2 SQIVND come from the germline V gene (reference sequence). CDR3 length equals 12 residues.

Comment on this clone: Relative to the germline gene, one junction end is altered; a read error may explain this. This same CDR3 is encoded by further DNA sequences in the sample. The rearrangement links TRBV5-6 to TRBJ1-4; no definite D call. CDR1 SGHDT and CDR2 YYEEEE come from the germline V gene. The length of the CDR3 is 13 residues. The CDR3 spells CASSLAGLRKLFF. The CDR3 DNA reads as TGTGCCAGCAGTTTGGCCGGGTTGAGAAAACTGTTTTTT.

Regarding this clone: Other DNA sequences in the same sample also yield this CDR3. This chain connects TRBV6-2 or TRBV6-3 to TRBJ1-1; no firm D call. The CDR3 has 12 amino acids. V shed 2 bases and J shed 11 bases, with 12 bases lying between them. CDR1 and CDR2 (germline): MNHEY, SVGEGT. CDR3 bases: TGTGCCAGCAGTTACCCGGACGTGGGGGCTTTCTTT. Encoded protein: CASSYPDVGAFF.

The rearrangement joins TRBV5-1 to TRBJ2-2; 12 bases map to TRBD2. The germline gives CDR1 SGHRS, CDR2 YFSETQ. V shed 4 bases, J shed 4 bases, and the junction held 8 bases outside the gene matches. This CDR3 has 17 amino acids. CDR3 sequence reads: CASSGTSGRSGTGELFF. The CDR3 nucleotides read TGCGCCAGCAGCGGTACTAGCGGGAGGTCTGGCACCGGGGAGCTGTTTTTT.

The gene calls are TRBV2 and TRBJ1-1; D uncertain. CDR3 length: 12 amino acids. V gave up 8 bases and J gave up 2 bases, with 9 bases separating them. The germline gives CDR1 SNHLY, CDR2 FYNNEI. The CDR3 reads CASCEYNTEAFF. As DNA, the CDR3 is TGTGCCAGCTGCGAATATAACACTGAAGCTTTCTTT.